This entry lists 2 T cell receptor beta chains sequenced from one sample in a study of graft-versus-host responses after intestinal transplantation. Libraries were prepared by immunoSEQ multiplex PCR; TCRdb keeps only in-frame clonotypes and omits some of them. In the table there are 90,000 to 150,000 clones, approximately 95% of which are singletons. For these receptors, no antigen is known. The sequenced sample was unstimulated CD8+ T cells sorted from spleen or lymph node cells, obtained before intestinal transplant. The source of these receptors is a human donor who received an intestinal transplant.

The rearrangement uses TRBV2 and TRBJ2-1, with 10 bases fitting TRBD2. Trimming at V came to 10 bases and at J to 5 bases, leaving 26 bases not matched to a gene. The CDR3 is 20 amino acids. CDR1 is SNHLY, CDR2 FYNNEI, per germline. In nucleotides, the CDR3 is TGTGCCAAGACGGGACCGGGACTAGCGCTCCCCCGGGCCCCACACAATGAGCAGTTCTTC. It encodes CAKTGPGLALPRAPHNEQFF.

The DNA for the CDR3 is TGTGCCAGCAGCGATGACTCGAGACTAGCGGGAGGAGGGAGAGAGCAGTTCTTC. Its protein product is CASSDDSRLAGGGREQFF. The chain employs TRBV9 and TRBJ2-1, with TRBD2 identical over 13 bases. The CDR3 loop spans 18 amino acids. Germline V gene data show CDR1 as SGDLS and CDR2 as YYNGEE. V lost 3 bases and J lost 10; bases outside the gene matches: 16.